These 25 T cell receptor beta chains were sequenced from one sample in a study of identifying expanded T cells in peripheral blood. Profiled with immunoSEQ multiplex PCR; TCRdb holds only in-frame clones, not every one. The table includes approximately 58,000 clones, approximately 82% detected once. The source material was blood. These receptors were collected from a person between 18 and 75 years old in good health.

V is TRBV5-4 and J is TRBJ2-5; a possible D gene is TRBD2 (6 bases). Germline lookup yields CDR1 SGHNT and CDR2 YYREEE (reference sequence). This CDR3 has 13 residues. Trimming took 5 bases from V and 3 from J, leaving 11 bases between them. In DNA form, the CDR3 reads TGTGCCAGCAGGACGGGGACTGAAGAGACCCAGTACTTC. Protein product: CASRTGTEETQYF.

The chain employs TRBV6-1 and TRBJ2-7, with 7 bases that match TRBD1. The CDR3 has 13 amino acids. Germline lookup yields CDR1 MNHNS and CDR2 SASEGT. Trimming removed 5 bases from V and 6 bases from J; junction bases left unmatched: 7. Here the CDR3 reads CASSIRQGGEQYV. The DNA for the CDR3 is TGTGCCAGCAGTATAAGACAGGGCGGCGAGCAGTACGTC.

The chain couples TRBV19 to TRBJ1-6; D unresolved. The germline V gene has CDR1 LNHDA and CDR2 SQIVND (reference sequence). The germline V and J ends were trimmed by 6 bases and 7 bases, with 16 bases remaining between them. The CDR3 sequence is 15 residues long. The CDR3 sequence is CASSQGPPGNSPLHF. The CDR3 DNA reads TGTGCCAGTAGCCAAGGGCCTCCGGGAAATTCACCCCTCCACTTT.

The V gene is TRBV6-5, the J gene TRBJ1-2, with D possibly TRBD1 on 6 matching bases. Trimming pared 0 bases from V and 7 bases from J, leaving 18 bases between. The CDR3 covers 16 residues. Germline V gene sequence: CDR1 MNHEY, CDR2 SVGAGI. In DNA form, the CDR3 reads TGTGCCAGCAGTTACTCAGGGGGGGTGGAGTCTCGTGGCTACACCTTC. It translates to CASSYSGGVESRGYTF.

The chain has TRBV6-6 and TRBJ2-7, with 9 bases that match TRBD1. This CDR3 region has 15 residues. Looked up from germline, CDR1 is MNHNY and CDR2 is SVGAGI (reference sequence). V lost 6 bases, J lost 1 base, and 7 bases stayed unmatched. This chain's CDR3 is CASRLAGQGSYEQYF. Written as DNA, the CDR3 is TGTGCCAGCAGACTCGCGGGACAGGGTTCCTACGAGCAGTACTTC.

The V gene is TRBV30, the J gene TRBJ1-6; weak D call: TRBD1 (6 bases). Trimming left V 1 base short and J 5 bases short, with 12 bases between. Per germline, CDR1 GTSNPN and CDR2 SVGIG (reference sequence). The CDR3 extends over 15 amino acids. The CDR3 DNA reads TGTGCCTGGAGTGAAACAGGGAATAATAATTCACCCCTCCACTTT. Residues: CAWSETGNNNSPLHF.

CDR3 region: CASSLVSRLETDTQYF. The DNA for the CDR3 is TGTGCCAGCAGCTTGGTATCTCGACTAGAAACAGATACGCAGTATTTT. The V gene is TRBV5-6, the J gene TRBJ2-3; D possibly corresponds to TRBD2 (6 bases). CDR3 length: 16 amino acids. Germline V gives CDR1 SGHDT, CDR2 YYEEEE. The V end was cut by 0 bases, the J end by 3 bases, with 14 bases between.

V usage is TRBV6-6 and J usage is TRBJ2-7, with TRBD1 as a possible D gene (5 bases). Trimming removed 5 bases from V and 7 bases from J, with 15 bases in between. This CDR3 is 13 amino acids long. The germline V gene encodes CDR1 MNHNY and CDR2 SVGAGI (reference sequence). The CDR3 DNA reads TGTGCCAGCAGTCCGGACATCATGGGGGAGCAGTACGTC. It translates to CASSPDIMGEQYV.

The rearrangement joins TRBV6-1 to TRBJ1-2; TRBD1 aligns across 10 bases. Looked up from germline, CDR1 is MNHNS and CDR2 is SASEGT. The CDR3 totals 16 residues. The trim removed 4 bases at V and 1 base at J, leaving 6 bases unmatched. The CDR3 is CASSGDRGGLNYGYTF. The CDR3 DNA follows: TGTGCCAGCAGTGGGGACAGGGGAGGCCTTAACTATGGCTACACCTTC.

This clone was counted at least ten times. Within the sample, other DNA sequences also encode this same CDR3. The chain joins TRBV6-1 to TRBJ1-2; D uncertain. The CDR3 sequence is 13 residues long. Trimming left V 2 bases short and J 2 bases short, with 6 bases between. Looked up from germline, CDR1 is MNHNS and CDR2 is SASEGT. The CDR3 DNA reads TGTGCCAGCAGTGAACGCAGGAACTATGGCTACACCTTC. This gives the protein CASSERRNYGYTF.

J is TRBJ2-7 and V is TRBV5-5; 7 bases align to TRBD1. Looked up from germline, CDR1 is SGHKS and CDR2 is YYEKEE (reference sequence). Trimming at V came to 0 bases and at J to 3 bases, leaving 6 bases not matched to a gene. The CDR3 is 15 amino acids. The CDR3 here is CASSLAGSGGYEQYF. Here the CDR3 DNA reads TGTGCCAGCAGCTTGGCCGGATCAGGGGGCTACGAGCAGTACTTC.

This chain uses TRBV6-1 with TRBJ1-2, with TRBD1 matching 7 bases. The CDR3 is 14 amino acids. CDR1 MNHNS and CDR2 SASEGT come from the germline V gene. The V and J ends lost 3 bases and 4 bases, in that order; junction bases with no gene match: 5. The CDR3 loop is CASSEWDRSYGYTF. CDR3 in DNA: TGTGCCAGCAGTGAGTGGGACAGATCCTATGGCTACACCTTC.

This chain joins TRBV19 and TRBJ2-5, with TRBD2 matching 7 bases. This CDR3 comprises 14 residues. The germline V gene encodes CDR1 LNHDA and CDR2 SQIVND (reference sequence). The V and J ends lost 6 bases and 5 bases, in that order; junction bases with no gene match: 9. CDR3 bases: TGTGCCAGTAGCTCTGCGGGGGATTTTGAGACCCAGTACTTC. Translating it yields CASSSAGDFETQYF.

The gene calls are TRBV18 and TRBJ1-5; maybe TRBD1 (6 bases). CDR3 length: 15 amino acids. V was cut by 6 bases and J by 4 bases, with 16 bases left in between. The germline CDR1 and CDR2 sequences are KGHSH and LQKENI. The CDR3 here is CASSYTGRDNQPQHF. The CDR3 region has the DNA TGTGCCAGCTCGTACACAGGGAGGGATAATCAGCCCCAGCATTTT.

The chain couples TRBV14 to TRBJ1-6, with no clear D. There are 15 residues in the CDR3. Per germline, CDR1 SGHDN and CDR2 FVKESK. Deletions cut 0 bases from V and 10 bases from J, with 13 bases between. The CDR3 is CASSQDPAGKSPLHF. As DNA, the CDR3 is TGTGCCAGCAGCCAAGACCCCGCGGGGAAGTCACCCCTCCACTTT.

The gene calls are TRBV4-2 and TRBJ2-5; possible D gene TRBD2, 7 bases. Trimming cost V 0 bases and J 2 bases, with 13 bases left between them. Looked up from germline, CDR1 is LGHNA and CDR2 is YNFKEQ. CDR3 length: 16 residues. The CDR3 sequence: CASSQDRGGYQETQYF. The CDR3 DNA reads as TGTGCCAGCAGCCAAGATAGGGGGGGCTATCAAGAGACCCAGTACTTC.

The V gene is TRBV5-1, the J gene TRBJ1-1; D gene unclear. Deletions cut 6 bases from V and 0 bases from J, with 18 bases between. CDR3 size: 16 residues. Per germline, CDR1 SGHRS and CDR2 YFSETQ. The CDR3 sequence is CASTLGGQNMNTEAFF. DNA for the CDR3: TGCGCCAGCACCCTAGGCGGGCAGAATATGAACACTGAAGCTTTCTTT.

The rearrangement uses TRBV7-7 and TRBJ2-1; 9 nucleotides line up with TRBD2. CDR3 length: 16 residues. Trimming cost V 2 bases and J 9 bases; bases outside gene matches: 11. The germline V gene has CDR1 SSHAT and CDR2 FNYEAQ (reference sequence). The CDR3 DNA reads TGTGCCAGCAGCTTAAGTACTAGCGGGCGCGGGGGTGAGCAGTTCTTC. It yields the protein CASSLSTSGRGGEQFF.

This sequence joins TRBV6-5 and TRBJ1-6; 7 bases are a match to TRBD1. Trimming removed 5 bases from V and 12 bases from J; junction bases left unmatched: 7. The CDR3 has 13 residues. The germline V gene has CDR1 MNHEY and CDR2 SVGAGI. CDR3 amino acids: CASSRTGLEPLHF. CDR3 DNA sequence: TGTGCCAGCAGTCGGACAGGTCTAGAACCCCTCCACTTT.

This clone was seen once. The chain couples TRBV18 to TRBJ2-2; 7 bases fit TRBD1. The CDR3 contains 15 residues. The V gene's germline CDR1 is KGHSH and CDR2 LQKENI. Unmatched junction bases numbered 1, after V lost 1 base and J lost 2 bases. CDR3 in DNA: TGTGCCAGCTCACCACGGGACAGCAACACCGGGGAGCTGTTTTTT. It yields the protein CASSPRDSNTGELFF. Full variable domain (remainder filled in from reference TRBV18 and TRBJ2-2): NAGVMQNPRHLVRRRGQEARLRCSPMKGHSHVYWYRQLPEEGLKFMVYLQKENIIDESGMPKERFSAEFPKEGPSILRIQQVVRGDSAAYFCASSPRDSNTGELFFGEGSRLTVL.

The rearrangement links TRBV27 to TRBJ2-5; D is undetermined. The V gene lost 3 bases and the J gene lost 4 bases, with 6 bases spanning the gap. The CDR3 consists of 12 residues. Germline V lookup: CDR1 MNHEY, CDR2 SMNVEV (reference sequence). The CDR3, as DNA: TGTGCCAGCAGTTTTGGCGGAGAGACCCAGTACTTC. Protein sequence: CASSFGGETQYF.

This clone was detected once. This rearrangement joins TRBV5-1 to TRBJ2-5; D ambiguous. V was cut by 2 bases and J by 5 bases, with 13 bases left in between. Germline assignment: CDR1 SGHRS and CDR2 YFSETQ. The CDR3 has 14 residues. The CDR3 protein is CASSFHGPRETQYF. DNA for the CDR3: TGCGCCAGCAGCTTTCATGGGCCCCGGGAGACCCAGTACTTC.

This clone is classed as medium-sized. The chain is built from TRBV6-1 and TRBJ2-7; D not certain. The CDR3 is made up of 11 amino acids. The germline gives CDR1 MNHNS, CDR2 SASEGT. The V end lost 5 bases, the J end lost 3 bases, and 5 bases lay between the germline ends. Written as DNA, the CDR3 is TGTGCCAGCAGTTCCATCTACGAGCAGTACTTC. Translation: CASSSIYEQYF.

This clone rates as medium-sized (0.01 to 0.1%). CDR3 region: CASSEAGGFTGELFF. The CDR3 bases are TGTGCCAGCAGCGAAGCGGGGGGATTTACCGGGGAGCTGTTTTTT. The chain carries TRBV13 and TRBJ2-2, with 9 nucleotides matching TRBD2. Trimming removed 5 bases from V and 5 bases from J; junction bases left unmatched: 6. The CDR3 is 15 residues long. Germline CDR1 is PRHDT and CDR2 is FYEKMQ (reference sequence).

V and J are TRBV5-5 and TRBJ2-7; 9 bases agree with TRBD1. This CDR3 has 14 amino acids. Germline CDR1 is SGHKS and CDR2 is YYEKEE (reference sequence). V was clipped by 5 bases and J by 2 bases; unmatched bases: 5. Here the CDR3 reads CASSERDRAYEQYF. Here the CDR3 DNA reads TGTGCCAGCAGTGAACGGGACAGGGCCTACGAGCAGTACTTC.